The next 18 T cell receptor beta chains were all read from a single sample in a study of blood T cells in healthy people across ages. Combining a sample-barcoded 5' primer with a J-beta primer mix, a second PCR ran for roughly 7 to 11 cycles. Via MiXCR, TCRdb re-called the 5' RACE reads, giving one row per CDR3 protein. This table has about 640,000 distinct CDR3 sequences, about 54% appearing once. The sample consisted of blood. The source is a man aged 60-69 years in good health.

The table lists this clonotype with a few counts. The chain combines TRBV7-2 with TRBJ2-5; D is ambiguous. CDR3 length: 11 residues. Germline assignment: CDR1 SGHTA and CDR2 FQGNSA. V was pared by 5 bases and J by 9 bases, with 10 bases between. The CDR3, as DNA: TGTGCCAGCAGCCCAGCCCAGCCCCAGTACTTC. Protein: CASSPAQPQYF.

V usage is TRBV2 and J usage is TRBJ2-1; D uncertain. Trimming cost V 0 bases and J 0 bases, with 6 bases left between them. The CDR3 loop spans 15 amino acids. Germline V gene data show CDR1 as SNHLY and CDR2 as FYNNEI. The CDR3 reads CASSEAQSSYNEQFF. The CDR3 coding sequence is TGTGCCAGCAGTGAAGCGCAGAGCTCCTACAATGAGCAGTTCTTC.

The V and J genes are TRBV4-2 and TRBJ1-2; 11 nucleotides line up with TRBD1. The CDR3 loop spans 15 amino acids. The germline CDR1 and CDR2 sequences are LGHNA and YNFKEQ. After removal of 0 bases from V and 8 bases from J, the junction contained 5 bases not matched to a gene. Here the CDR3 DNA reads TGTGCCAGCAGCCAAGAGGGACAGGGGGAGACGGGCTACACCTTC. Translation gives CASSQEGQGETGYTF.

In nucleotides, the CDR3 is TGTGCCAGCAGCTTGGAAGTGTTCGAGCAGTACTTC. It is translated as CASSLEVFEQYF. The chain combines TRBV5-8 with TRBJ2-4, with no clear D. The J call is in doubt because the DNA end fits TRBJ2-7 better. Per germline, CDR1 SGHTS and CDR2 YDEGEE. The CDR3 loop spans 12 amino acids.

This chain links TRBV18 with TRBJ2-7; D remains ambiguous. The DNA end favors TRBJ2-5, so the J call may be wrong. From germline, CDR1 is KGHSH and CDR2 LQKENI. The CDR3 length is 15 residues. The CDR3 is CASSPDATVGETQYF. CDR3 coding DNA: TGTGCCAGCTCACCAGATGCCACAGTTGGGGAGACCCAGTACTTC.

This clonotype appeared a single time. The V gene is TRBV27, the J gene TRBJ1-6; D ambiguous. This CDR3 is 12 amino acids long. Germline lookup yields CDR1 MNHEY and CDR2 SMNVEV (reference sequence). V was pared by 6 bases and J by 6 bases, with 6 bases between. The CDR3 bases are TGTGCCAGCAGGTTCCGTAATTCACCCCTCCACTTT. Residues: CASRFRNSPLHF.

The chain's CDR3 is CASGDTTDTQYF. DNA for the CDR3: TGCGCCAGCGGGGACACCACAGATACGCAGTATTTT. This chain joins TRBV5-1 and TRBJ2-3; the D gene is possibly TRBD1 (6 bases). The CDR3 has 12 residues. Trimming shortened V by 7 bases and J by 2 bases, and 8 bases separated the two germline ends. Germline CDR1 SGHRS, CDR2 YFSETQ.

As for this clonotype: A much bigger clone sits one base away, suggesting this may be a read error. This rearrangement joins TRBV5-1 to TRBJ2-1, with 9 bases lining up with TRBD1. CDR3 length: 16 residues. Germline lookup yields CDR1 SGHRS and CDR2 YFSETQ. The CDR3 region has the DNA TGCGCCAGCAGCAGCCAGGGACAGGGTGTTTCAAATGGGCAGTTCTTC. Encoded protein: CASSSQGQGVSNGQFF.

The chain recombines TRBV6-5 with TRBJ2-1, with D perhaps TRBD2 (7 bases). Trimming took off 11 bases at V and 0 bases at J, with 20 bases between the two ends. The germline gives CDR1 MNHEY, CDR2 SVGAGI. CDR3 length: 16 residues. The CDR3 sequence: CAGHSGGGGSYNEQFF. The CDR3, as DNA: TGTGCCGGCCACTCCGGGGGCGGGGGCTCCTACAATGAGCAGTTCTTC.

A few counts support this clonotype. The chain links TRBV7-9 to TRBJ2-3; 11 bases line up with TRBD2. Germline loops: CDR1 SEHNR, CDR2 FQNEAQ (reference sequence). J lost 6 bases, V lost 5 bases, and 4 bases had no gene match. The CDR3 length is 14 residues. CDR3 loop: CASSLRTSGDTQYF. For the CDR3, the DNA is TGTGCCAGCAGCCTACGGACTAGCGGGGATACGCAGTATTTT.

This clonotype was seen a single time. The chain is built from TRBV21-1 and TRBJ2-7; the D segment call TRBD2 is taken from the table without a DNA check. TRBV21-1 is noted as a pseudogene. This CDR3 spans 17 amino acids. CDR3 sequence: CASNRGPRLIPSYEQYF. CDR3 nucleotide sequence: TGTGCCAGCAATAGAGGTCCGAGACTCATTCCGTCCTACGAGCAGTACTTC.

The CDR3 spells CSATQSGHETQYF. DNA of the CDR3: TGCAGTGCTACGCAAAGCGGGCACGAGACCCAGTACTTC. V and J are TRBV20-1 and TRBJ2-5; maybe TRBD2 (6 bases). This CDR3 has 13 amino acids. The V and J ends lost 4 bases and 5 bases respectively, with 14 bases between them. Germline-derived CDR1 and CDR2 are DFQATT and SNEGSKA (reference sequence).

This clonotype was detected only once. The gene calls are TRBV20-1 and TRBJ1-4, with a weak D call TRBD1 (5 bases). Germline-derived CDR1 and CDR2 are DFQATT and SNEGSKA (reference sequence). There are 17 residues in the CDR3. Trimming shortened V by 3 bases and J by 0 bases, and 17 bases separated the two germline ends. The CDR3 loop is CSASLDGTLATNEKLFF. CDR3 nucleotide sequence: TGCAGTGCTAGCCTGGATGGGACCCTAGCAACTAATGAAAAACTGTTTTTT.

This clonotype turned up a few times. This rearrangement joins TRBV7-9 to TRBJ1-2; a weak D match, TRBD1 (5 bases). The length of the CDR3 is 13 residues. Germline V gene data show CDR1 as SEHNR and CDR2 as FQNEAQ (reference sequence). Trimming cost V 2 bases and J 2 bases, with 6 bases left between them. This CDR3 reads CASSLKGNYGYTF. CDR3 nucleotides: TGTGCCAGCAGCTTAAAGGGGAACTATGGCTACACCTTC.

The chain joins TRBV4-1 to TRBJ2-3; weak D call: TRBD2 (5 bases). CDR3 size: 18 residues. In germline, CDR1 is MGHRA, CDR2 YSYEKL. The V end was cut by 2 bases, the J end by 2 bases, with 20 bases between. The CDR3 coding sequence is TGCGCCAGCAGCCAATCTCCTGGGGATCGTCGGGACACAGATACGCAGTATTTT. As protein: CASSQSPGDRRDTDTQYF.

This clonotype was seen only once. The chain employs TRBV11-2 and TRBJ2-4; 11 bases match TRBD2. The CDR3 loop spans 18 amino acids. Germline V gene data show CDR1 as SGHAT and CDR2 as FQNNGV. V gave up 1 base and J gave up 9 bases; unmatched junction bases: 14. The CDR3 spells CASSLVMSSGGTSSIQYF. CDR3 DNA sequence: TGTGCCAGCAGCTTAGTAATGTCTAGCGGGGGGACCAGTAGCATTCAGTACTTC.

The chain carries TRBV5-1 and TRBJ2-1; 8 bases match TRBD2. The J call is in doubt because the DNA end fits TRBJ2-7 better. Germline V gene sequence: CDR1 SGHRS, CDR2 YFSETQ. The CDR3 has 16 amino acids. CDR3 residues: CASSLGLEHVHNEQYF. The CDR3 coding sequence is TGCGCCAGCAGCCTGGGACTAGAGCATGTCCACAATGAGCAGTACTTC.

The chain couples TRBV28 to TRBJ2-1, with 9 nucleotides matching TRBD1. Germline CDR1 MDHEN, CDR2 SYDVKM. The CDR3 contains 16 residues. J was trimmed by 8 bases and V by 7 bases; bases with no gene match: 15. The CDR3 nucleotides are TGTGCCAGCACGCCCTCACAGGGGGCGATGGTCTATGAGCAGTTCTTC. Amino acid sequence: CASTPSQGAMVYEQFF.